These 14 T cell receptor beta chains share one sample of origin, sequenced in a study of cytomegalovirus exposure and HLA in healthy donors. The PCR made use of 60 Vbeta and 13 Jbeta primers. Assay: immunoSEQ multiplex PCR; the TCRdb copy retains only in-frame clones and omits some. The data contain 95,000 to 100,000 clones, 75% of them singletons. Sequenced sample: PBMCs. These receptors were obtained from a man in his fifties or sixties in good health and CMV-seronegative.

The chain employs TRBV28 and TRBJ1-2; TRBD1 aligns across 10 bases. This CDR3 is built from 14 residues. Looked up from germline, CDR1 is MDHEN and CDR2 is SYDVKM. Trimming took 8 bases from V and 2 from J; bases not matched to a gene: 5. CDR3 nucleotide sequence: TGTGCCAGCCTTCCGGGACAGGGGAACTATGGCTACACCTTC. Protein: CASLPGQGNYGYTF.

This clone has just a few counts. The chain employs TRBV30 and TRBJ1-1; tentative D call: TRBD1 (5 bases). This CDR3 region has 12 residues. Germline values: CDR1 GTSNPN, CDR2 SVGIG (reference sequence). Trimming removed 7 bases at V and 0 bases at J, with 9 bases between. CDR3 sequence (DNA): TGTGCCTCCGGGGGAATGAACACTGAAGCTTTCTTT. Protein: CASGGMNTEAFF.

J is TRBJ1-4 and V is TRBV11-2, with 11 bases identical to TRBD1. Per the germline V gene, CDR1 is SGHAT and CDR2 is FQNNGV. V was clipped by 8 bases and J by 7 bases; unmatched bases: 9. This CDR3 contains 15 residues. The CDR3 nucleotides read TGTGCCAGCCGCCTAGGACAGGGGGCGGGTGAAAAACTGTTTTTT. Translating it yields CASRLGQGAGEKLFF.

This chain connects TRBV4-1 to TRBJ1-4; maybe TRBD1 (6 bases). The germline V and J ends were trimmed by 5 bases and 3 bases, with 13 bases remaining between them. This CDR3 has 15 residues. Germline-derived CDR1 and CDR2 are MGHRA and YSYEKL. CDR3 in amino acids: CASSTWGTSNEKLFF. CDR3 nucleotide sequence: TGCGCCAGCAGCACCTGGGGGACATCTAATGAAAAACTGTTTTTT.

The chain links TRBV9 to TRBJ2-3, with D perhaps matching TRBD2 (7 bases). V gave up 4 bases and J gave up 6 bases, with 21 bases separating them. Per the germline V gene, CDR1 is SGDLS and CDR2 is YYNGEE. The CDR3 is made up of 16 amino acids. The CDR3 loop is CASSPLGGGLGDTQYF. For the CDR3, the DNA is TGTGCCAGCAGCCCACTGGGAGGGGGGTTAGGTGATACGCAGTATTTT.

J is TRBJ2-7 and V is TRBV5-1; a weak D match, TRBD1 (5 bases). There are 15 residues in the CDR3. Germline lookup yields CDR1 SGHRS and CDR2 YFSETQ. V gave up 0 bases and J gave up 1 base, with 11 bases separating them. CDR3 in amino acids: CASSLDDSLSYEQYF. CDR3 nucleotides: TGCGCCAGCAGCTTGGACGACAGCTTATCCTACGAGCAGTACTTC. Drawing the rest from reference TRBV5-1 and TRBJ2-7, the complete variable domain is KAGVTQTPRYLIKTRGQQVTLSCSPISGHRSVSWYQQTPGQGLQFLFEYFSETQRNKGNFPGRFSGRQFSNSRSEMNVSTLELGDSALYLCASSLDDSLSYEQYFGPGTRLTVT.

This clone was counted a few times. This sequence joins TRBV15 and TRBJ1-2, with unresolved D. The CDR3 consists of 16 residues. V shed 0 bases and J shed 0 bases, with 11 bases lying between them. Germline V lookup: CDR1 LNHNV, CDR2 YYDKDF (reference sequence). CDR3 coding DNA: TGTGCCACCAGCAGAGATTTGCGGAGCTCTAACTATGGCTACACCTTC. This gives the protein CATSRDLRSSNYGYTF. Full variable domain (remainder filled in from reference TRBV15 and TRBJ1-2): DAMVIQNPRYQVTQFGKPVTLSCSQTLNHNVMYWYQQKSSQAPKLLFHYYDKDFNNEADTPDNFQSRRPNTSFCFLDIRSPGLGDTAMYLCATSRDLRSSNYGYTFGSGTRLTVV.

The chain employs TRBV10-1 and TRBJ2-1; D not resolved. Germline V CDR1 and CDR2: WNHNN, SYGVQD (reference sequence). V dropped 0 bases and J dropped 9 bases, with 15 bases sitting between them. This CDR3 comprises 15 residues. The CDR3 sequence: CASSESRVQRGEQFF. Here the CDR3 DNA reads TGCGCCAGCAGTGAGTCCCGGGTTCAACGTGGTGAGCAGTTCTTC.

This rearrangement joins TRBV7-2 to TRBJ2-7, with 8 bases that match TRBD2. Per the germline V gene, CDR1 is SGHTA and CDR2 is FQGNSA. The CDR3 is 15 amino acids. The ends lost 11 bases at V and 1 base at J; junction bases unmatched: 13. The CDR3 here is CASQEGGGISYEQYF. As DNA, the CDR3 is TGTGCCTCCCAAGAGGGCGGGGGGATATCCTACGAGCAGTACTTC.

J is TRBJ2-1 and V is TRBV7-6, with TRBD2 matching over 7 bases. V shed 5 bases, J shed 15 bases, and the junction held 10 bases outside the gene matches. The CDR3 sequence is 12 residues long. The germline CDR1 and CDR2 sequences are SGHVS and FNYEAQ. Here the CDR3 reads CASSGGEAGMFF. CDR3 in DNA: TGTGCCAGCAGCGGGGGGGAAGCGGGGATGTTCTTC.

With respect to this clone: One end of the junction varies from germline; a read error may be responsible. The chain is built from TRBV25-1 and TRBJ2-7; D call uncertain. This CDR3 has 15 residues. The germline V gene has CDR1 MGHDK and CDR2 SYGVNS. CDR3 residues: CAGSESSISSYEQYF. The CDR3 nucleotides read TGTGCCGGCAGTGAGTCCTCGATCAGCTCCTACGAGCAGTACTTC.

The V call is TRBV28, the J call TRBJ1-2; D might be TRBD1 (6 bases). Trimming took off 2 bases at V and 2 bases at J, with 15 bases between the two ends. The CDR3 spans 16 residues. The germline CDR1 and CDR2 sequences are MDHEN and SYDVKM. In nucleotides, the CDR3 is TGTGCCAGCAGTTTAACCGGGGGGCAGGGGAACTATGGCTACACCTTC. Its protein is CASSLTGGQGNYGYTF.

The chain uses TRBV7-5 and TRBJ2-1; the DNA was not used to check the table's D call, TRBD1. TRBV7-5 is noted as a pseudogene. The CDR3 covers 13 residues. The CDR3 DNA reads TGTGCCAGCAGTTTTGGTGCCTACAATGAGCAGTTCTTC. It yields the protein CASSFGAYNEQFF.

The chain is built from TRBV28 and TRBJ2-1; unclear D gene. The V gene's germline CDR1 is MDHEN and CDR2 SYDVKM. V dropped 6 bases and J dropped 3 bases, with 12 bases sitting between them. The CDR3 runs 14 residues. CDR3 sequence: CASRQAHGYNEQFF. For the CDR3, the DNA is TGTGCCAGCAGGCAGGCCCACGGCTACAATGAGCAGTTCTTC.